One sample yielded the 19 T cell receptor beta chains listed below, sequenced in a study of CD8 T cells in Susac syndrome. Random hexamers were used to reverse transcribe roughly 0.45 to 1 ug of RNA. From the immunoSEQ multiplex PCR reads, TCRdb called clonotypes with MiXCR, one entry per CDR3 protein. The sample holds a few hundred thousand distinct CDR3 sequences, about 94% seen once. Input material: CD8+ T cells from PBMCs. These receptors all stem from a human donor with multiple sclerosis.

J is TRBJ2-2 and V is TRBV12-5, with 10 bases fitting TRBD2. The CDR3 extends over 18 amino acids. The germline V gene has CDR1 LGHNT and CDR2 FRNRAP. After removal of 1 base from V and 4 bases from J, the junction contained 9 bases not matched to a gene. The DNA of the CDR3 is TGTGCTAGTGGTTTGGCCCAGCTAGCGGGGGCTTCCACCGGGGAGCTGTTTTTT. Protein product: CASGLAQLAGASTGELFF.

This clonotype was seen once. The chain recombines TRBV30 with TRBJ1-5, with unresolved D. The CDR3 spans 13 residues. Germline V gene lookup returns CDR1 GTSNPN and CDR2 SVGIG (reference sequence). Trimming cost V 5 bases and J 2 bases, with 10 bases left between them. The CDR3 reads CAWGNTGNQPQHF. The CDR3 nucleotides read TGTGCCTGGGGGAACACGGGCAATCAGCCCCAGCATTTT.

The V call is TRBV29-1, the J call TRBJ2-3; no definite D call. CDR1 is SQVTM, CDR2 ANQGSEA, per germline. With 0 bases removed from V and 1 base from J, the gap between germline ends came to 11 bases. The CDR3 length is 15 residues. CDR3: CSVEEFYRGTDTQYF. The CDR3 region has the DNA TGCAGCGTTGAAGAATTCTACCGTGGCACAGATACGCAGTATTTT.

The CDR3 DNA is TGTGCCAGCAGTCCGCCGGACAGCTCGATGGGGTACGAGCAGTACTTC. Translation: CASSPPDSSMGYEQYF. The chain joins TRBV12-3 or TRBV12-4 to TRBJ2-7, with D perhaps TRBD1 (6 bases). This CDR3 has 16 residues. The V gene lost 5 bases and the J gene lost 4 bases, with 21 bases spanning the gap.

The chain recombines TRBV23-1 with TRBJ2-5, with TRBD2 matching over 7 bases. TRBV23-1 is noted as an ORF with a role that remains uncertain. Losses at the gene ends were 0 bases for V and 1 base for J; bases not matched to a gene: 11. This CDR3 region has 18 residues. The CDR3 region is CASSQSRVAGPTQETQYF. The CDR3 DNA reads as TGCGCCAGCAGTCAATCAAGGGTAGCGGGCCCTACCCAAGAGACCCAGTACTTC.

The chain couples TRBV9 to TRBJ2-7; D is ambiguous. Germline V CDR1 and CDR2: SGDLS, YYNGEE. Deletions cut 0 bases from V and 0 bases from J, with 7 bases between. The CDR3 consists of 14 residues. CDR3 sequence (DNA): TGTGCCAGCAGCGTAGCTCTTAGCTCCTACGAGCAGTACTTC. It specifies CASSVALSSYEQYF.

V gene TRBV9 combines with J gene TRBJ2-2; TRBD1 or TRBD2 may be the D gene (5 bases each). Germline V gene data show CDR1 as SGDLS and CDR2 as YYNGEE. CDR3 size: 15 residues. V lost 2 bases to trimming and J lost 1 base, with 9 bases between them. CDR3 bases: TGTGCCAGCAGCGTCTGGGACGTGAACACCGGGGAGCTGTTTTTT. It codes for CASSVWDVNTGELFF.

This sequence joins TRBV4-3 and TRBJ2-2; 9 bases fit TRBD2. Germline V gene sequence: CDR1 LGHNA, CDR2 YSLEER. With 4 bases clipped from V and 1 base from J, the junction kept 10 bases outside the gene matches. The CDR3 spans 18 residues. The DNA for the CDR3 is TGCGCCAGCAGCCTAAGAGGACCGCGGGAGGGGAACACCGGGGAGCTGTTTTTT. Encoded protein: CASSLRGPREGNTGELFF.

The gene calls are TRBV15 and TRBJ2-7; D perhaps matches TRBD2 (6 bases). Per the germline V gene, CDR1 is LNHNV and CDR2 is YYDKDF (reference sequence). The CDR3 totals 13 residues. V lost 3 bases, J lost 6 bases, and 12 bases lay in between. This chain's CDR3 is CATSSVVGGEQYF. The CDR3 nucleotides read TGTGCCACCAGCAGTGTTGTGGGGGGCGAGCAGTACTTC.

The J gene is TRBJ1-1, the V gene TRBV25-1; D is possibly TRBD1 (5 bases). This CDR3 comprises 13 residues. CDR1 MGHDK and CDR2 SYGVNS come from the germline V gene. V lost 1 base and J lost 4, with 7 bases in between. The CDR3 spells CASSEFGGTEAFF. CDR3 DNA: TGTGCCAGCAGTGAATTCGGGGGCACTGAAGCTTTCTTT.

DNA for the CDR3: TGCGCCAGCAGCCAAGACCGCAGTTCCCAAGAGACCCAGTACTTC. Translating it yields CASSQDRSSQETQYF. The chain couples TRBV4-3 to TRBJ2-5; no firm D call. V lost 0 bases to trimming and J lost 1 base, with 9 bases between them. Germline V lookup: CDR1 LGHNA, CDR2 YSLEER. The CDR3 is 15 amino acids.

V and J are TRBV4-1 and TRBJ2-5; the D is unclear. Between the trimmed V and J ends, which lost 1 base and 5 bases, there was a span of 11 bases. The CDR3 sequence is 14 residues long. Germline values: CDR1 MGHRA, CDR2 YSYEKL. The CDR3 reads CASSQVGESETQYF. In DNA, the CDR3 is TGCGCCAGCAGCCAAGTCGGAGAGTCCGAGACCCAGTACTTC.

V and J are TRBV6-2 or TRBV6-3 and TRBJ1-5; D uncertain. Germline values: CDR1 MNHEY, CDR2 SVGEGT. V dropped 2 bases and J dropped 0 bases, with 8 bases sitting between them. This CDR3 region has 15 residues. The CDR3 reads CASSYLGSSNQPQHF. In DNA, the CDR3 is TGTGCCAGCAGTTACCTCGGAAGTAGCAATCAGCCCCAGCATTTT.

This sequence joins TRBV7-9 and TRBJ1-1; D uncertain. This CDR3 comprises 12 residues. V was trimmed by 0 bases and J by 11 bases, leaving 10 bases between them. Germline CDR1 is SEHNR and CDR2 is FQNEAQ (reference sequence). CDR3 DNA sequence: TGTGCCAGCAGCTTAGCTTCGAAGGACGCTTTCTTT. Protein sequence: CASSLASKDAFF.

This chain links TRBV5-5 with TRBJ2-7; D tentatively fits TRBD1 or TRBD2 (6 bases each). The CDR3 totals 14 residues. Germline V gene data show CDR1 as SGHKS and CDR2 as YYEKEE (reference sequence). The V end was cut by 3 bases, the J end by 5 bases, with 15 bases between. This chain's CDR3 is CASSSAGGLNEQYF. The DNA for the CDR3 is TGTGCCAGCAGCTCCGCCGGGGGCCTAAACGAGCAGTACTTC.

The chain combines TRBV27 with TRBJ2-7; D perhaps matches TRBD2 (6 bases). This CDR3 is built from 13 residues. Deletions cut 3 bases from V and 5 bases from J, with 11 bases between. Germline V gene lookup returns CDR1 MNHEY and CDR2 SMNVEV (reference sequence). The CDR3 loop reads CASSLLASHEQYF. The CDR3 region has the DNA TGTGCCAGCAGTTTGCTAGCGAGCCACGAGCAGTACTTC.

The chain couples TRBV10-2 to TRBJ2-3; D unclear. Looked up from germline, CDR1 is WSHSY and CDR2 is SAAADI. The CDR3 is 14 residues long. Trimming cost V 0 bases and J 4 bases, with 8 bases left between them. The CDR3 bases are TGCGCCAGCAGTGAGTCTGGCTCGTCAGATACGCAGTATTTT. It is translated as CASSESGSSDTQYF.

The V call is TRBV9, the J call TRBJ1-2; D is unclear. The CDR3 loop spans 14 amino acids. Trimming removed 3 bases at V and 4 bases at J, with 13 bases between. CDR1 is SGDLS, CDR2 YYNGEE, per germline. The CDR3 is CASSDGIRGYGYTF. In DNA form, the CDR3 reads TGTGCCAGCAGCGACGGGATACGGGGCTATGGCTACACCTTC.

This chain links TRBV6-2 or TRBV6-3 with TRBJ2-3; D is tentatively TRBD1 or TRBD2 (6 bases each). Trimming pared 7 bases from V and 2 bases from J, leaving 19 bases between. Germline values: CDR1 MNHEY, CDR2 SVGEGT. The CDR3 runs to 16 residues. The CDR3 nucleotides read TGTGCCAGCACGGTCGGGGGCACCTACCTCACAGATACGCAGTATTTT. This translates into CASTVGGTYLTDTQYF.